The text below deals with one T cell receptor (beta chain). Germline lookup yields CDR1 SGDLS and CDR2 YYNGEE. V lost 6 bases to trimming and J lost 1 base, with 5 bases between them. This CDR3 region has 13 residues. The data were obtained in a study of OX40 agonist ivuxolimab in advanced cancers. Libraries were prepared by immunoSEQ multiplex PCR; TCRdb keeps only in-frame clonotypes and omits some of them. The data hold roughly 45,000 clones, with roughly 84% observed a single time. The chain has TRBV9 and TRBJ2-6, with a possible D match to TRBD1 (5 bases). The source was CD4+ or CD8+ T cells sorted from blood, collected in a trial of the OX40 agonist ivuxolimab. The receptor was isolated from an adult with an advanced solid tumor such as melanoma, head and neck, liver or kidney cancer. CDR3 loop: CASKGSGANVLTF. The CDR3 region has the DNA TGTGCCAGCAAGGGGTCTGGGGCCAACGTCCTGACTTTC.